Sequencing of this T cell receptor (beta chain) was carried out in a study of blood T cell repertoires in COVID-19. Produced via immunoSEQ multiplex PCR; TCRdb's table is partial and in-frame only. The repertoire holds 150,000 to 200,000 clones, 89% seen once, with roughly 6.7% in the top ten. Trimming shortened V by 5 bases and J by 3 bases, and 16 bases separated the two germline ends. The CDR3 has 15 residues. Germline V gene sequence: CDR1 MNHEY, CDR2 SVGEGT. The sequenced sample was peripheral blood. V and J are TRBV6-2 or TRBV6-3 and TRBJ1-2, with D possibly being TRBD1 (6 bases). This sequence originates from a man aged 35-49 years with acute or convalescent COVID-19. This CDR3 is CASSKQGPGDYGYTF. The CDR3 DNA reads TGTGCCAGCAGTAAACAGGGCCCCGGAGACTATGGCTACACCTTC.